The 19 T cell receptor beta chains reported below all come from one sample, sequenced in a study of T cell changes during pregnancy in multiple sclerosis. Assay used: immunoSEQ multiplex PCR; TCRdb lists only in-frame clones, some missing. This sample has about 93,000 clones; approximately 92% occur once, and the top ten carry 2% to 2.5%. The sequencing used peripheral blood, collected after pregnancy. These receptors originate from a female donor with multiple sclerosis, enrolled in a pregnancy study.

The V and J genes are TRBV6-5 and TRBJ2-5; 8 bases are a match to TRBD2. The length of the CDR3 is 15 residues. The germline V gene has CDR1 MNHEY and CDR2 SVGAGI. V was pared by 0 bases and J by 4 bases, with 4 bases of the junction left unmatched. DNA for the CDR3: TGTGCCAGCAGTTACTCAGCGGGAGAGATAGAGACCCAGTACTTC. It encodes CASSYSAGEIETQYF.

The chain carries TRBV7-2 and TRBJ2-7, with D possibly matching TRBD1 (6 bases). The length of the CDR3 is 15 residues. The germline CDR1 and CDR2 sequences are SGHTA and FQGNSA. The V gene lost 5 bases and the J gene lost 3 bases, with 17 bases spanning the gap. As DNA, the CDR3 is TGTGCCAGCAGCCCCAATTCGCAGGGGCTCTACGAGCAGTACTTC. Translated, it gives CASSPNSQGLYEQYF.

This chain links TRBV7-2 with TRBJ2-7, with TRBD1 identical over 9 bases. The CDR3 has 16 residues. The J segment lost 3 bases and the V segment lost 5 bases, leaving 11 bases of the junction unmatched. Looked up from germline, CDR1 is SGHTA and CDR2 is FQGNSA. This chain's CDR3 is CASSKGGGQGNYEQYF. The CDR3 DNA reads as TGTGCCAGCAGCAAAGGGGGGGGACAGGGAAACTACGAGCAGTACTTC.

The chain is built from TRBV5-1 and TRBJ2-2, with D perhaps matching TRBD1 (6 bases). The V gene lost 2 bases and the J gene lost 0 bases, with 11 bases spanning the gap. CDR3 length: 16 amino acids. CDR1 SGHRS and CDR2 YFSETQ come from the germline V gene. DNA for the CDR3: TGCGCCAGCAGCTTACTGACAGGATCGAACACCGGGGAGCTGTTTTTT. Translation: CASSLLTGSNTGELFF.

The rearrangement uses TRBV12-5 and TRBJ1-5, with no clear D. This CDR3 region has 13 residues. Trimming shortened V by 0 bases and J by 3 bases, and 3 bases separated the two germline ends. CDR1 is LGHNT and CDR2 is FRNRAP in the germline V gene. The CDR3 DNA is TGTGCTAGTGGTTTGGTTCTCAATCAGCCCCAGCATTTT. Translation: CASGLVLNQPQHF.

This clone was recorded once. This rearrangement joins TRBV6-1 to TRBJ2-5; TRBD1 matches at 11 bases. V lost 7 bases to trimming and J lost 5 bases; unmatched junction nucleotides: 6. The CDR3 is 14 residues long. The germline gives CDR1 MNHNS, CDR2 SASEGT. CDR3 loop: CASTLDRGPETQYF. The CDR3 DNA follows: TGTGCCAGCACCTTGGACAGGGGGCCCGAGACCCAGTACTTC.

This clone came up once. V and J are TRBV29-1 and TRBJ1-1; D might be TRBD1 (5 bases). V lost 4 bases and J lost 4, with 10 bases in between. Germline V gene data show CDR1 as SQVTM and CDR2 as ANQGSEA. The length of the CDR3 is 12 residues. CDR3 protein: CSVGRGGTEAFF. DNA for the CDR3: TGCAGCGTTGGCCGCGGGGGCACTGAAGCTTTCTTT.

This clone was picked up one time. The chain employs TRBV9 and TRBJ2-3; TRBD2 agrees at 11 bases. V dropped 3 bases and J dropped 5; count of bases not matched to a gene: 11. The V gene's germline CDR1 is SGDLS and CDR2 YYNGEE. This CDR3 has 17 residues. The CDR3 spells CASSERASGGPGDTQYF. CDR3 coding DNA: TGTGCCAGCAGCGAGCGGGCTAGCGGGGGGCCTGGAGATACGCAGTATTTT.

The rearrangement joins TRBV5-5 to TRBJ2-7; 11 bases are shared with TRBD2. Looked up from germline, CDR1 is SGHKS and CDR2 is YYEKEE (reference sequence). This CDR3 is 16 amino acids long. After removal of 4 bases from V and 0 bases from J, the junction contained 6 bases not matched to a gene. The CDR3 DNA follows: TGTGCCAGCAGCCCCGGACTAGCGGGCGACTCCTACGAGCAGTACTTC. Protein product: CASSPGLAGDSYEQYF.

The rearrangement joins TRBV10-1 to TRBJ2-7; possible D gene TRBD2, 5 bases. The V and J ends lost 1 base and 5 bases respectively, with 9 bases between them. The CDR3 length is 13 residues. Germline-derived CDR1 and CDR2 are WNHNN and SYGVQD (reference sequence). CDR3: CASSELLDNEQYF. The CDR3 DNA is TGCGCCAGCAGTGAGTTACTAGACAACGAGCAGTACTTC.

The genes are TRBV29-1 and TRBJ2-7, with 7 bases aligning to TRBD1. The germline V gene has CDR1 SQVTM and CDR2 ANQGSEA. This CDR3 has 14 residues. J was trimmed by 7 bases and V by 6 bases; bases with no gene match: 15. The CDR3 reads CSVTSSTGLVEQYF. CDR3 coding DNA: TGCAGCGTCACCTCTTCGACAGGGTTGGTGGAGCAGTACTTC.

This sequence joins TRBV5-6 and TRBJ2-2, with D maybe TRBD1 (6 bases). CDR1 and CDR2 (germline): SGHDT, YYEEEE. The CDR3 extends over 15 amino acids. V lost 4 bases to trimming and J lost 3 bases, with 13 bases between them. CDR3 residues: CASSARDKDTGELFF. The CDR3 region has the DNA TGTGCCAGCAGCGCCCGGGACAAAGACACCGGGGAGCTGTTTTTT.

This clone was seen just once. The same CDR3 arises from other DNA sequences in this sample as well. This rearrangement joins TRBV7-2 to TRBJ1-1; D not resolved. V was shortened by 1 base and J by 1 base, with 4 bases between the two germline ends. The length of the CDR3 is 13 residues. Per germline, CDR1 SGHTA and CDR2 FQGNSA. CDR3 bases: TGTGCCAGCAGCTTAGGACAGAACACTGAAGCTTTCTTT. Amino acids: CASSLGQNTEAFF.

V gene TRBV30 combines with J gene TRBJ2-5; 9 bases match TRBD2. The length of the CDR3 is 17 residues. Germline V gene sequence: CDR1 GTSNPN, CDR2 SVGIG (reference sequence). The junction had 12 bases not matched to a gene; V was cut back by 3 bases and J by 1 base. The CDR3 region has the DNA TGTGCCTGGAGGGGACTAGCCAGCAACTTGGCCCAAGAGACCCAGTACTTC. Translated: CAWRGLASNLAQETQYF.

V is TRBV7-3 and J is TRBJ2-1, with D possibly TRBD2 on 6 matching bases. CDR3 length: 14 amino acids. Trimming took off 4 bases at V and 6 bases at J, with 13 bases between the two ends. The germline gives CDR1 SGHTA, CDR2 FQGTGA. CDR3 loop: CASSSGLESNEQFF. In nucleotides, the CDR3 is TGTGCCAGCAGCTCGGGACTTGAATCCAATGAGCAGTTCTTC.

V gene TRBV4-3 combines with J gene TRBJ2-7; D gene ambiguous. The germline CDR1 and CDR2 sequences are LGHNA and YSLEER. V shed 1 base and J shed 0 bases, with 10 bases lying between them. The CDR3 extends over 15 amino acids. The CDR3 coding sequence is TGCGCCAGCAGCCAAGGGTACCTATCCTCCTACGAGCAGTACTTC. It codes for CASSQGYLSSYEQYF.

The chain's CDR3 is CASRVQGADEQYF. CDR3 nucleotides: TGTGCCAGCAGGGTGCAGGGGGCGGACGAGCAGTACTTC. The chain employs TRBV11-2 and TRBJ2-7, with 8 bases identical to TRBD1. The germline V gene encodes CDR1 SGHAT and CDR2 FQNNGV. This CDR3 is built from 13 residues. V was clipped by 6 bases and J by 5 bases; unmatched bases: 6.

This chain links TRBV28 with TRBJ2-7, with 7 bases fitting TRBD2. The CDR3 consists of 16 residues. The V gene end was trimmed by 3 bases and the J gene end by 0 bases; junction bases not matched to a gene: 8. The V gene's germline CDR1 is MDHEN and CDR2 SYDVKM. The CDR3 DNA follows: TGTGCCAGCAGTTTTCCCCGGGGAGGGAGCTCCTACGAGCAGTACTTC. Its protein is CASSFPRGGSSYEQYF.

Details on this clone: This CDR3 is also generated by other DNA sequences in the sample. The rearrangement links TRBV4-3 to TRBJ1-5, with D possibly being TRBD1 (6 bases). The CDR3 is 13 amino acids. Germline values: CDR1 LGHNA, CDR2 YSLEER. V was trimmed by 0 bases and J by 7 bases, leaving 7 bases between them. The CDR3 DNA reads as TGCGCCAGCAGCCAAGATGGGGGCCAGCCCCAGCATTTT. Protein: CASSQDGGQPQHF.